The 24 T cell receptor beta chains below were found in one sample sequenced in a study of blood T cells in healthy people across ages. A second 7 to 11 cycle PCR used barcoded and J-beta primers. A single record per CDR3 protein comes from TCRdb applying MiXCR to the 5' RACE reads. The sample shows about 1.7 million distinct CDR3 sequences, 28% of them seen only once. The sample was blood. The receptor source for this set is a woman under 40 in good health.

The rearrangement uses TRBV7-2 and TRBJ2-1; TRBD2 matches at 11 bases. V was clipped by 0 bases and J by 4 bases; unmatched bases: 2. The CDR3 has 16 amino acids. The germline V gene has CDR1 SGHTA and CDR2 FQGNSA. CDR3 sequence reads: CASSLARTSGYNEQFF. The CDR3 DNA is TGTGCCAGCAGCTTAGCGAGGACTAGCGGGTACAATGAGCAGTTCTTC.

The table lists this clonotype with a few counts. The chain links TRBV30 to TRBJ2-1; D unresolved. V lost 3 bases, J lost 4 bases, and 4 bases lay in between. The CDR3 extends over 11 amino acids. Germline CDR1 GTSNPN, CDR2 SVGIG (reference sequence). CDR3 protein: CAWRGYNEQFF. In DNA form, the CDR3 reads TGTGCCTGGAGGGGGTACAATGAGCAGTTCTTC.

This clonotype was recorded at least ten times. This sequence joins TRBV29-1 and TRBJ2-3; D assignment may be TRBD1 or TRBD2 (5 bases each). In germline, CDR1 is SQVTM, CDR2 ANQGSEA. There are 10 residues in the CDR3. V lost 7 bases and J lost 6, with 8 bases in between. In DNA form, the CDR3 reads TGCAGCGGGGGGTCTGATACGCAGTATTTT. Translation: CSGGSDTQYF.

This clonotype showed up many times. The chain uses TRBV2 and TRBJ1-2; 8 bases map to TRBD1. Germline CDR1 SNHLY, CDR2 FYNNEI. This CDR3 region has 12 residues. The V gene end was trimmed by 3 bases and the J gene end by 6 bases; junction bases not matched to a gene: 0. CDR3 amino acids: CASSETGDGYTF. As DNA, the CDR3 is TGTGCCAGCAGTGAGACAGGGGATGGCTACACCTTC.

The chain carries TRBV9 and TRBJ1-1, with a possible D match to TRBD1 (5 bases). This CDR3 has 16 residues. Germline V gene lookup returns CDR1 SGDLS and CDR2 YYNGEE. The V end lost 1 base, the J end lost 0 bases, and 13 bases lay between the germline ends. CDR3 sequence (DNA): TGTGCCAGCAGCGTACCACACGGGGGGATGAACACTGAAGCTTTCTTT. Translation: CASSVPHGGMNTEAFF.

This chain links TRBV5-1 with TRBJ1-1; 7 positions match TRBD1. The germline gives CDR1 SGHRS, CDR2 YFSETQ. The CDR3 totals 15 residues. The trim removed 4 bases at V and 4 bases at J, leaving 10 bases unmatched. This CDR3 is CASSPETGKGTEAFF. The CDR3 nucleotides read TGCGCCAGCAGCCCCGAGACAGGGAAGGGCACTGAAGCTTTCTTT.

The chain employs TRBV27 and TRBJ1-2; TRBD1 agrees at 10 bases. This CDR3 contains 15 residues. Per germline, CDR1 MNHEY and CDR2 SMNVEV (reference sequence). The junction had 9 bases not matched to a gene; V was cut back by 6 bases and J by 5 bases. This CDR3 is CASRVGQGKSYGYTF. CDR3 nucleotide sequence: TGTGCCAGCAGGGTGGGACAGGGGAAGTCTTATGGCTACACCTTC.

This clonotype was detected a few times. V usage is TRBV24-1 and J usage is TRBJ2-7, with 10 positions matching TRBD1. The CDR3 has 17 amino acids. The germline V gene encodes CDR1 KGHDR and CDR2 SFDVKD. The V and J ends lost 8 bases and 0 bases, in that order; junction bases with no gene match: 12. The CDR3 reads CATIDTPGQGISYEQYF. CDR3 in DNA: TGTGCCACCATTGACACTCCGGGACAGGGGATCTCCTACGAGCAGTACTTC.

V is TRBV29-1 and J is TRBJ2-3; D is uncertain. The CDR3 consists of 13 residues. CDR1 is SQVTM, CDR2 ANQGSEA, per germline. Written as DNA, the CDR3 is TGCAGTTCTGGCAAGGGTCTCGTAGATACGCAGTATTTT. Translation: CSSGKGLVDTQYF.

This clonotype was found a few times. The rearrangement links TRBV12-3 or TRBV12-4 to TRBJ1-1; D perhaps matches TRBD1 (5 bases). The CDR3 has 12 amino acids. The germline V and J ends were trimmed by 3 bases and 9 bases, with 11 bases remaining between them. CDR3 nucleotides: TGTGCCAGCAGTTTGGGCGAGGGGAAAGCTTTCTTT. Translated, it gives CASSLGEGKAFF.

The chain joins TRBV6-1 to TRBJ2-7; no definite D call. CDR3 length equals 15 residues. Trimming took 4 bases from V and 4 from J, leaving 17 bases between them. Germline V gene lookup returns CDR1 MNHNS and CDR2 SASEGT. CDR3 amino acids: CASSAFQARIYEQYF. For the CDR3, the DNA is TGTGCCAGCAGTGCTTTTCAGGCACGTATATACGAGCAGTACTTC.

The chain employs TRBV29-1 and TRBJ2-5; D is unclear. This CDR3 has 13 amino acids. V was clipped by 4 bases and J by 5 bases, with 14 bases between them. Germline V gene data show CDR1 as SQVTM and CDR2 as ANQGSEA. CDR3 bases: TGCAGCGTTGGCGGTAGGGCTAAGGAGACCCAGTACTTC. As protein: CSVGGRAKETQYF.

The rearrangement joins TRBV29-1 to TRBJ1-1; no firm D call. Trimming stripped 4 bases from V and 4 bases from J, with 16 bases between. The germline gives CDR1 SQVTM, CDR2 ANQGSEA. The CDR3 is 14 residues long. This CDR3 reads CSVVLWRICTEAFF. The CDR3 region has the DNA TGCAGCGTTGTCCTCTGGAGGATATGCACTGAAGCTTTCTTT.

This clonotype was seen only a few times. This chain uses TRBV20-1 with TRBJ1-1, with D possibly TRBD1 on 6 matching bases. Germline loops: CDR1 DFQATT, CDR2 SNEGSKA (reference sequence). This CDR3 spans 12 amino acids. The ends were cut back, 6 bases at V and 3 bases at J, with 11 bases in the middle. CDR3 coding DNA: TGCAGTGCCCCGGACAGCTACACTGAAGCTTTCTTT. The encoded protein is CSAPDSYTEAFF.

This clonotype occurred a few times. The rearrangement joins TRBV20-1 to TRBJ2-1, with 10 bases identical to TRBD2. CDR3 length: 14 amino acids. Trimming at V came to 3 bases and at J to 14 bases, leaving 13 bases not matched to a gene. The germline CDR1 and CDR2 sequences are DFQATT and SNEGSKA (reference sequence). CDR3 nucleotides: TGCAGTGCTAGGGGTGAGCTAGCGGGAGAGAGAGAGTTCTTC. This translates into CSARGELAGEREFF.

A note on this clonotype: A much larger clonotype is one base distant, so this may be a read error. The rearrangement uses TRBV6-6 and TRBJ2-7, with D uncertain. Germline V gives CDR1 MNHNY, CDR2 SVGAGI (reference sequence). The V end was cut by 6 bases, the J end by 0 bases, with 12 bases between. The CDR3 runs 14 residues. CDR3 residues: CASRDGWSSYEQYF. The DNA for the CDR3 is TGTGCCAGCAGGGACGGCTGGAGCTCCTACGAGCAGTACTTC.

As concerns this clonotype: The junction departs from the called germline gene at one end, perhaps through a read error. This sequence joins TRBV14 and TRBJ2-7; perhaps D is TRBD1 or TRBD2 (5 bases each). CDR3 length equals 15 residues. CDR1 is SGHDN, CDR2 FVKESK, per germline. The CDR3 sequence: CASSSSLGDIYERYF. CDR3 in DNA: TGTGCCAGCAGCAGCTCACTGGGGGATATCTACGAGCGGTACTTC.

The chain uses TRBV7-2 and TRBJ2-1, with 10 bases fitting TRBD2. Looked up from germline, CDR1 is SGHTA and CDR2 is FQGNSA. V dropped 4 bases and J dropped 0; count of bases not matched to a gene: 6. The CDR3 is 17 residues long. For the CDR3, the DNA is TGTACCAGCAGCTACCTAGCGGGGGTGAGCTCCTACAATGAGCAGTTCTTC. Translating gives CTSSYLAGVSSYNEQFF. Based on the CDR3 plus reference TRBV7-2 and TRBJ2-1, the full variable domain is GAGVSQSPSNKVTEKGKDVELRCDPISGHTALYWYRQSLGQGLEFLIYFQGNSAPDKSGLPSDRFSAERTGGSVSTLTIQRTQQEDSAVYLCTSSYLAGVSSYNEQFFGPGTRLTVL.

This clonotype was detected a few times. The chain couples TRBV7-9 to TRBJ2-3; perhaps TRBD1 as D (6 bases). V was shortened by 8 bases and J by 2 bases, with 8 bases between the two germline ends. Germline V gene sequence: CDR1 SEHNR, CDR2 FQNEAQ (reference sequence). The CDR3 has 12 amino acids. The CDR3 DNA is TGTGCCAGCCGACAGGACACAGATACGCAGTATTTT. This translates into CASRQDTDTQYF.

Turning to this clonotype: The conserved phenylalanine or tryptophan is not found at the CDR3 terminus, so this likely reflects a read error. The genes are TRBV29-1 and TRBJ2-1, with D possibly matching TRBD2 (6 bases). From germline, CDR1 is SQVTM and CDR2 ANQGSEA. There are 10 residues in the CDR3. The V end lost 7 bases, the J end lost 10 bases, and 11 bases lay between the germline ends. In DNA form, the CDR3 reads TGCAGCGCGGGAGAGGGAGAGCAGTTCGTC. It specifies CSAGEGEQFV.

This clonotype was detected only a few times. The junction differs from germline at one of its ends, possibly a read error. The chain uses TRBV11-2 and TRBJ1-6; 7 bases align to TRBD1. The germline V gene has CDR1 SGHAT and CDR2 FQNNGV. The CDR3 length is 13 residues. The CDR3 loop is CASSLDQGAPLHF. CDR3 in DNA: TGTGCCAGCAGTTTAGATCAGGGGGCACCCCTCCACTTT.

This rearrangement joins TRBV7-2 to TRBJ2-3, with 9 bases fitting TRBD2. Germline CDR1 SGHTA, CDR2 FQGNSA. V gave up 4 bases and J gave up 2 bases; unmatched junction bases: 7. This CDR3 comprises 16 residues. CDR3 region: CASSSRLADYTDTQYF. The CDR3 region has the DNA TGTGCCAGCAGCTCACGACTAGCGGATTACACAGATACGCAGTATTTT.

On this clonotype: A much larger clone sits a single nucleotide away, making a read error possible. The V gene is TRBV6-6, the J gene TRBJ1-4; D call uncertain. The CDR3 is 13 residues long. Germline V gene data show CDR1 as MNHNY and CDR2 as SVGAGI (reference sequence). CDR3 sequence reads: CASSYRTSEKLFF. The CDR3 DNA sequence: TGTGCCAGCAGTTACCGAACTAGTGAAAAACTGTTTTTT.

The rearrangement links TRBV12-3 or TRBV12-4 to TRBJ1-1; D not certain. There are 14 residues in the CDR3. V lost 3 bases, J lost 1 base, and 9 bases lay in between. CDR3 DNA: TGTGCCAGCAGTTTTAATATGGGGAACACTGAAGCTTTCTTT. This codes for CASSFNMGNTEAFF.